The 25 T cell receptor beta chains reported below all come from one sample, sequenced in a study of spatial heterogeneity in lung cancer. Time point given: sample taken at primary tumor resection. TCRdb analysed the 5' RACE reads with MiXCR anew, one entry per CDR3 protein. The profile shows 650 to 700 distinct CDR3 sequences, roughly 22% of them singletons. Sequenced here: normal lung tissue next to the tumor, sampled at surgery. Receptors were obtained from a male donor with early-stage non-small cell lung cancer.

This clonotype rates as large. The library was prepared for alpha chains; this beta chain is a stray read, so its frequency means little. The rearrangement links TRBV10-3 to TRBJ2-3; D gene ambiguous. The V end was cut by 0 bases, the J end by 0 bases, with 4 bases between. The CDR3 consists of 14 residues. Per germline, CDR1 ENHRY and CDR2 SYGVKD. CDR3: CAISESTSTDTQYF. The CDR3 coding sequence is TGTGCCATCAGTGAGTCGACTAGCACAGATACGCAGTATTTT.

Judged by abundance, this clonotype is hyperexpanded. For a library built for alpha chains, this beta chain is a stray read; little rests on its size. The CDR3 loop is CASSSGTLGETQYF. CDR3 coding DNA: TGTGCCAGCAGCTCCGGGACCCTGGGAGAGACCCAGTACTTC. V gene TRBV7-2 combines with J gene TRBJ2-5; the D call may be TRBD1 or TRBD2 (5 bases each). Per the germline V gene, CDR1 is SGHTA and CDR2 is FQGNSA. CDR3 length: 14 amino acids. Deletions cut 4 bases from V and 4 bases from J, with 13 bases between.

With regard to this clonotype: Since the library was made to target alpha chains, this beta chain is a stray read and its abundance is not meaningful. The V call is TRBV5-1, the J call TRBJ2-7, with 7 bases identical to TRBD2. Trimming took 7 bases from V and 7 from J; bases not matched to a gene: 5. The CDR3 is made up of 11 amino acids. The germline V gene encodes CDR1 SGHRS and CDR2 YFSETQ. The CDR3 sequence is CASRGEAEQYF. In DNA form, the CDR3 reads TGCGCCAGCCGGGGGGAGGCGGAGCAGTACTTC.

In regard to this clonotype: Because this beta chain is a stray read in a library intended to capture alpha chains, its abundance should not be given much weight. The V gene is TRBV16, the J gene TRBJ2-1; 10 bases are shared with TRBD2. V lost 2 bases and J lost 6; bases outside the gene matches: 1. The CDR3 is 14 amino acids. The V gene's germline CDR1 is KGHSY and CDR2 FQNENV. This CDR3 reads CASSQASGSNEQFF. The CDR3 DNA reads as TGTGCCAGCAGCCAAGCTAGCGGGAGCAATGAGCAGTTCTTC.

This clonotype was observed once. For a library built for alpha chains, this beta chain is a stray read; little rests on its size. The J gene is TRBJ2-1, the V gene TRBV20-1; TRBD2 agrees at 12 bases. CDR1 is DFQATT, CDR2 SNEGSKA, per germline (reference sequence). J was trimmed by 5 bases and V by 5 bases; bases with no gene match: 10. The length of the CDR3 is 16 residues. The CDR3 nucleotides are TGCAGTGCTCCTGACCGGACTAGCGGGACAAACAATGAGCAGTTCTTC. Amino acids: CSAPDRTSGTNNEQFF.

This clonotype was seen a handful of times. This beta chain slipped into a library made for alpha chains as a stray read, so its size is not meaningful. CDR3 coding DNA: TGTGCCAGCAGCCAGACTAGCGGGAGAGGTGGAGAGACCCAGTACTTC. This gives the protein CASSQTSGRGGETQYF. The gene calls are TRBV6-5 and TRBJ2-5; the match to TRBD2 covers 12 bases. The J segment lost 4 bases and the V segment lost 6 bases, leaving 9 bases of the junction unmatched. The CDR3 length is 16 residues. CDR1 is MNHEY and CDR2 is SVGAGI in the germline V gene.

A note on this clonotype: Because the library targeted alpha chains, this beta chain is an off-target read whose size means little. This sequence joins TRBV28 and TRBJ2-1, with a possible D match to TRBD1 (6 bases). The CDR3 covers 10 residues. Trimming cost V 3 bases and J 15 bases, with 9 bases left between them. Germline lookup yields CDR1 MDHEN and CDR2 SYDVKM. The CDR3 coding sequence is TGTGCCAGCAGTTTCAGGGGTTGGTTCTTC. Its translation is CASSFRGWFF.

Comments on this clonotype: This beta chain is a stray read from a library made for alpha chains; its abundance is not meaningful. This chain's CDR3 is CSARLAPRPTQYF. As DNA, the CDR3 is TGCAGTGCTAGGTTGGCCCCACGGCCGACCCAGTACTTC. The chain employs TRBV20-1 and TRBJ2-5; D not certain. The germline V gene encodes CDR1 DFQATT and CDR2 SNEGSKA (reference sequence). CDR3 length equals 13 residues. With 3 bases removed from V and 7 bases from J, the gap between germline ends came to 15 bases.

This clonotype was picked up a small number of times. Within a library made for alpha chains, this beta chain is off target, and its count is uninformative. This rearrangement joins TRBV16 to TRBJ1-2; TRBD1 matches at 9 bases. This CDR3 comprises 14 residues. With 2 bases clipped from V and 4 bases from J, the junction kept 2 bases outside the gene matches. Looked up from germline, CDR1 is KGHSY and CDR2 is FQNENV. This CDR3 reads CASSQEGQGYGYTF. The CDR3 DNA reads as TGTGCCAGCAGCCAAGAGGGACAGGGCTATGGCTACACCTTC.

Judged by abundance, this clonotype is large (0.1 to 1%). Within a library made for alpha chains, this beta chain is off target, and its count is uninformative. The rearrangement joins TRBV29-1 to TRBJ2-3; D uncertain. Germline V gene sequence: CDR1 SQVTM, CDR2 ANQGSEA. V gave up 6 bases and J gave up 1 base, with 11 bases separating them. The CDR3 is 13 amino acids. The CDR3 sequence: CSVAATRTDTQYF. CDR3 nucleotides: TGCAGCGTCGCAGCCACCCGCACAGATACGCAGTATTTT.

This clonotype was recorded once. This beta chain was picked up by a library intended for alpha chains and is off target, so its count carries little meaning. This chain joins TRBV2 and TRBJ2-2, with 10 bases lining up with TRBD1. With V trimmed by 3 bases and J by 4 bases, 5 bases remained unmatched. The CDR3 loop spans 16 amino acids. From germline, CDR1 is SNHLY and CDR2 FYNNEI. The CDR3 reads CASSDRDRGGTGELFF. The CDR3 coding sequence is TGTGCCAGCAGTGATAGGGACAGGGGAGGCACCGGGGAGCTGTTTTTT.

A few counts support this clonotype. This beta chain came through as a stray read in a library set up for alpha chains, and its size says little. The chain links TRBV20-1 to TRBJ2-7, with 10 positions matching TRBD2. This CDR3 has 15 residues. Germline V gives CDR1 DFQATT, CDR2 SNEGSKA (reference sequence). The junction had 7 bases not matched to a gene; V was cut back by 2 bases and J by 3 bases. In DNA form, the CDR3 reads TGCAGTGCTAGACCCTCAAGCGGGAGGGACTACGAGCAGTACTTC. It yields the protein CSARPSSGRDYEQYF.

This clonotype was counted a few times. This beta chain lies outside the target of a library built for alpha chains; its clone size means little. The chain recombines TRBV4-2 with TRBJ2-3; 12 bases align to TRBD2. This CDR3 spans 17 amino acids. Germline trimming cut 0 bases from V and 5 bases from J; bases unmatched to any gene: 6. Germline V gives CDR1 LGHNA, CDR2 YNFKEQ. CDR3 sequence: CASSQDPLAGGLDTQYF. For the CDR3, the DNA is TGTGCCAGCAGCCAAGATCCTCTAGCGGGAGGGTTAGATACGCAGTATTTT.

In its sample, this clonotype is large (0.1 to 1%). Because this beta chain is a stray read in a library intended to capture alpha chains, its abundance should not be given much weight. This chain connects TRBV5-1 to TRBJ2-1; D unresolved. The CDR3 is made up of 13 amino acids. Germline CDR1 is SGHRS and CDR2 is YFSETQ. V was cut by 4 bases and J by 5 bases, with 10 bases left in between. For the CDR3, the DNA is TGCGCCAGCAGCGATAAGGGCGACAATGAGCAGTTCTTC. Its protein product is CASSDKGDNEQFF.

This clonotype appeared a few times. Found in a library prepared for alpha chains, this beta chain is an off-target read, and its abundance has little meaning. The rearrangement links TRBV5-6 to TRBJ2-3; 11 bases line up with TRBD2. The ends lost 4 bases at V and 0 bases at J; junction bases unmatched: 10. Germline V gives CDR1 SGHDT, CDR2 YYEEEE. CDR3 size: 18 residues. CDR3 region: CASSPVGSGGASTDTQYF. In DNA form, the CDR3 reads TGTGCCAGCAGCCCCGTTGGTAGCGGGGGGGCAAGCACAGATACGCAGTATTTT. The complete variable domain, with remaining parts taken from reference TRBV5-6 and TRBJ2-3, reads DAGVTQSPTHLIKTRGQQVTLRCSPKSGHDTVSWYQQALGQGPQFIFQYYEEEERQRGNFPDRFSGHQFPNYSSELNVNALLLGDSALYLCASSPVGSGGASTDTQYFGPGTRLTVL.

By share, this clonotype counts as large. This beta chain is an unintended read in a library built for alpha chains; its size means little. The rearrangement joins TRBV3-1 to TRBJ1-4; unclear D gene. Trimming shortened V by 4 bases and J by 0 bases, and 9 bases separated the two germline ends. The germline gives CDR1 LGHDT, CDR2 YNNKEL (reference sequence). CDR3 size: 15 residues. CDR3 DNA: TGTGCCAGCAGCCCCCTGGGGACAACTAATGAAAAACTGTTTTTT. Its translation is CASSPLGTTNEKLFF.

On this clonotype: Found in a library prepared for alpha chains, this beta chain is an off-target read, and its abundance has little meaning. V usage is TRBV30 and J usage is TRBJ2-3, with no clear D. Germline CDR1 GTSNPN, CDR2 SVGIG (reference sequence). The CDR3 runs 14 residues. Between the trimmed V and J ends, which lost 2 bases and 2 bases, there was a span of 11 bases. The CDR3 DNA is TGTGCCTGGAGTATCCCAGAGAACACAGATACGCAGTATTTT. The encoded protein is CAWSIPENTDTQYF.

In its sample, this clonotype was seen a few times. Since the library was made to target alpha chains, this beta chain is a stray read and its abundance is not meaningful. The rearrangement joins TRBV5-5 to TRBJ2-3, with D perhaps given as TRBD1 or TRBD2 (5 bases each). This CDR3 region has 14 residues. The V and J ends lost 0 bases and 6 bases respectively, with 11 bases between them. The germline V gene has CDR1 SGHKS and CDR2 YYEKEE (reference sequence). The CDR3 DNA reads TGTGCCAGCAGCTTGGACTTTGGGACGGATACGCAGTATTTT. Amino acid sequence: CASSLDFGTDTQYF.

On this clonotype itself: This beta chain turned up in a library designed for alpha chains; as an off-target read, its abundance says little. This rearrangement joins TRBV28 to TRBJ2-1; TRBD1 agrees at 9 bases. Germline CDR1 MDHEN, CDR2 SYDVKM. Unmatched junction bases numbered 14, after V lost 6 bases and J lost 5 bases. This CDR3 spans 17 amino acids. The CDR3 region is CASRKLTGGASNNEQFF. DNA of the CDR3: TGTGCCAGCAGGAAACTTACAGGGGGCGCATCGAACAATGAGCAGTTCTTC.

A remark on this clonotype: This beta chain is an off-target read within a library intended for alpha chains, so its frequency means little. The chain has TRBV7-3 and TRBJ2-7; no definite D call. The CDR3 is 13 amino acids. Germline values: CDR1 SGHTA, CDR2 FQGTGA. V lost 2 bases to trimming and J lost 2 bases, with 7 bases between them. For the CDR3, the DNA is TGTGCCAGCAGCTTAGGACGAACCTACGAGCAGTACTTC. It codes for CASSLGRTYEQYF.

This clonotype is large (0.1 to 1%) by share. Because the library targeted alpha chains, this beta chain is an off-target read whose size means little. This chain joins TRBV12-3 or TRBV12-4 and TRBJ2-5; tentative D call: TRBD2 (6 bases). V gave up 2 bases and J gave up 5 bases, with 9 bases separating them. The CDR3 spans 13 residues. The CDR3 DNA reads as TGTGCCAGCAGTTTACCGGAGGGGGAGACCCAGTACTTC. It yields the protein CASSLPEGETQYF.

By its share, this clonotype is large (0.1 to 1%). This beta chain is a stray sequence in a library constructed for alpha chains; its clone size is not meaningful. This rearrangement joins TRBV24-1 to TRBJ2-1; a possible D gene is TRBD2 (6 bases). Germline V gene data show CDR1 as KGHDR and CDR2 as SFDVKD. The CDR3 is 16 residues long. Trimming took 4 bases from V and 5 from J, leaving 17 bases between them. In nucleotides, the CDR3 is TGTGCCACCAGTGAACTCGACGGGAGAAGAAACAATGAGCAGTTCTTC. Its protein is CATSELDGRRNNEQFF.

Remarks on this clonotype: Being off target in a library aimed at alpha chains, this beta chain has a size of little meaning. The V gene is TRBV2, the J gene TRBJ2-6; 10 bases match TRBD1. CDR1 and CDR2 from the germline V gene are SNHLY and FYNNEI. V was clipped by 3 bases and J by 2 bases; unmatched bases: 1. CDR3 length: 16 residues. The CDR3 DNA is TGTGCCAGCAGTGAGACAGGGGGCGCTGGGGCCAACGTCCTGACTTTC. It is translated as CASSETGGAGANVLTF.

About this clonotype: Because the library targeted alpha chains, this beta chain is an off-target read whose size means little. The rearrangement links TRBV30 to TRBJ2-7; D gene unclear. Germline V gene lookup returns CDR1 GTSNPN and CDR2 SVGIG (reference sequence). The V gene lost 3 bases and the J gene lost 7 bases, with 13 bases spanning the gap. The CDR3 contains 12 residues. The CDR3 sequence: CAWSPLFEEQYF. DNA for the CDR3: TGTGCCTGGAGCCCACTGTTCGAGGAGCAGTACTTC. The complete variable domain, with remaining parts taken from reference TRBV30 and TRBJ2-7, reads SQTIHQWPATLVQPVGSPLSLECTVEGTSNPNLYWYRQAAGRGLQLLFYSVGIGQISSEVPQNLSASRPQDRQFILSSKKLLLSDSGFYLCAWSPLFEEQYFGPGTRLTVT.

This clonotype counts as large (0.1 to 1%). Little can be read into the size of this beta chain, an off-target read in a library designed for alpha chains. The CDR3 loop is CASSRRGLGQETQYF. The CDR3 bases are TGTGCCAGCTCACGCAGAGGACTAGGTCAAGAGACCCAGTACTTC. V usage is TRBV18 and J usage is TRBJ2-5; 7 bases match TRBD2. Germline lookup yields CDR1 KGHSH and CDR2 LQKENI. This CDR3 is built from 15 residues. J lost 2 bases, V lost 4 bases, and 7 bases had no gene match.